One sample yielded the 20 T cell receptor beta chains listed below, sequenced in a study of PD-1 blockade in mismatch repair-deficient tumors. Sequencing was performed with immunoSEQ multiplex PCR; in TCRdb, only in-frame clones are kept and a portion is missing. Of 20,000 to 25,000 clones listed, roughly 86% are singletons. The sequencing used peripheral blood, collected 2 weeks after starting pembrolizumab. The receptors were gathered from an adult with mismatch repair-deficient cancer.

The sample holds one count of this clone. J is TRBJ2-2 and V is TRBV4-1; 13 bases agree with TRBD2. This CDR3 has 22 residues. Germline V gene lookup returns CDR1 MGHRA and CDR2 YSYEKL. V dropped 3 bases and J dropped 4; count of bases not matched to a gene: 20. The CDR3 spells CASSQGVGTLWGLAGFTGELFF. CDR3 nucleotide sequence: TGCGCCAGCAGCCAGGGAGTTGGAACATTGTGGGGACTAGCGGGATTCACCGGGGAGCTGTTTTTT.

In this sample, this clone turned up a few times. The V and J genes are TRBV4-1 and TRBJ1-5, with TRBD1 matching over 9 bases. CDR3 length equals 15 residues. J gave up 9 bases and V 2 bases, and 8 bases lay outside the gene matches. Germline values: CDR1 MGHRA, CDR2 YSYEKL. DNA of the CDR3: TGCGCCAGCAGCCAATCAGGACAGGGGAGTACGCCCCAGCATTTT. Protein: CASSQSGQGSTPQHF.

This chain links TRBV29-1 with TRBJ2-7; D perhaps matches TRBD2 (5 bases). CDR3 length: 14 amino acids. The germline gives CDR1 SQVTM, CDR2 ANQGSEA. The V end lost 4 bases, the J end lost 3 bases, and 16 bases lay between the germline ends. CDR3 DNA sequence: TGCAGCGTTGTAGAATCTCTACGGGGCTACGAGCAGTACTTC. Translating gives CSVVESLRGYEQYF.

This sequence joins TRBV5-6 and TRBJ2-7; TRBD1 matches at 8 bases. V was pared by 3 bases and J by 5 bases, with 19 bases of the junction left unmatched. The CDR3 covers 18 residues. Germline CDR1 reads SGHDT; CDR2 reads YYEEEE. The CDR3 loop is CASSSVNSRGRRVHEQYF. CDR3 bases: TGTGCCAGCAGCTCGGTCAACTCCAGGGGGCGCCGAGTCCACGAGCAGTACTTC. Drawing the rest from reference TRBV5-6 and TRBJ2-7, the complete variable domain is DAGVTQSPTHLIKTRGQQVTLRCSPKSGHDTVSWYQQALGQGPQFIFQYYEEEERQRGNFPDRFSGHQFPNYSSELNVNALLLGDSALYLCASSSVNSRGRRVHEQYFGPGTRLTVT.

This chain uses TRBV5-4 with TRBJ2-2; TRBD1 aligns across 9 bases. Germline CDR1 is SGHNT and CDR2 is YYREEE (reference sequence). Unmatched junction bases numbered 1, after V lost 2 bases and J lost 5 bases. This CDR3 spans 14 amino acids. The CDR3 spells CASSFGQGTGELFF. CDR3 bases: TGTGCCAGCAGCTTTGGACAGGGGACCGGGGAGCTGTTTTTT.

This chain uses TRBV27 with TRBJ1-2; TRBD1 agrees at 8 bases. With V trimmed by 5 bases and J by 5 bases, 4 bases remained unmatched. The CDR3 spans 13 residues. Germline-derived CDR1 and CDR2 are MNHEY and SMNVEV (reference sequence). The CDR3 DNA follows: TGTGCCAGCAGTGGCCGGGACAGGTATGGCTACACCTTC. Translation gives CASSGRDRYGYTF.

The chain recombines TRBV6-7 with TRBJ2-1; D is undetermined. TRBV6-7 is assigned to the ORF class and has an uncertain function. This CDR3 spans 14 amino acids. Between the trimmed V and J ends, which lost 8 bases and 9 bases, there was a span of 20 bases. The CDR3 DNA is TGTGCCAGCCACGGTGGAACCCCGCTTGCTGAGCAGTTCTTC. Amino acid sequence: CASHGGTPLAEQFF.

In its sample, this clone was seen once. The rearrangement uses TRBV10-1 and TRBJ2-1; D tentatively reads TRBD1 or TRBD2 (5 bases each). Trimming stripped 1 base from V and 2 bases from J, with 12 bases between. Looked up from germline, CDR1 is WNHNN and CDR2 is SYGVQD (reference sequence). CDR3 length: 16 amino acids. CDR3 coding DNA: TGCGCCAGCAGTGAGTGGGGACGGAGGCCCTACAATGAGCAGTTCTTC. It translates to CASSEWGRRPYNEQFF.

This chain connects TRBV28 to TRBJ1-5; D is possibly TRBD1 (5 bases). V lost 6 bases and J 6 bases, leaving 15 bases between the germline ends. Germline-derived CDR1 and CDR2 are MDHEN and SYDVKM. The length of the CDR3 is 14 residues. CDR3 in DNA: TGTGCCAGCAGATCGGGTGAGGGACGTCAGCCCCAGCATTTT. It is translated as CASRSGEGRQPQHF. The whole variable domain, filled in from reference TRBV28 and TRBJ1-5, reads DVKVTQSSRYLVKRTGEKVFLECVQDMDHENMFWYRQDPGLGLRLIYFSYDVKMKEKGDIPEGYSVSREKKERFSLILESASTNQTSMYLCASRSGEGRQPQHFGDGTRLSIL.

V and J are TRBV2 and TRBJ1-2, with TRBD1 matching 8 bases. Germline CDR1 is SNHLY and CDR2 is FYNNEI. Trimming removed 0 bases from V and 3 bases from J; junction bases left unmatched: 6. This CDR3 spans 16 amino acids. CDR3 amino acids: CASSEALPGGYYGYTF. CDR3 DNA: TGTGCCAGCAGTGAAGCGCTGCCAGGGGGCTACTATGGCTACACCTTC.

The chain joins TRBV20-1 to TRBJ2-5, with TRBD1 matching over 7 bases. CDR1 DFQATT and CDR2 SNEGSKA come from the germline V gene (reference sequence). J gave up 7 bases and V 3 bases, and 2 bases lay outside the gene matches. This CDR3 is built from 11 residues. The CDR3 spells CSASTGVTQYF. The CDR3 nucleotides read TGCAGTGCTAGTACAGGGGTGACCCAGTACTTC.

The V gene is TRBV5-1, the J gene TRBJ1-1, with D unresolved. With 4 bases removed from V and 6 bases from J, the gap between germline ends came to 13 bases. Germline lookup yields CDR1 SGHRS and CDR2 YFSETQ. The CDR3 length is 13 residues. The CDR3, as DNA: TGCGCCAGCAGCCGTGGGAATTACCCTGAAGCTTTCTTT. Its translation: CASSRGNYPEAFF.

The chain carries TRBV11-2 and TRBJ1-2; 7 positions agree with TRBD1. The CDR3 runs 17 residues. Germline CDR1 reads SGHAT; CDR2 reads FQNNGV. After removal of 5 bases from V and 1 base from J, the junction contained 13 bases not matched to a gene. CDR3 residues: CASSREGQSSNNYGYTF. In DNA form, the CDR3 reads TGTGCCAGCAGCCGAGAGGGACAGAGCTCAAATAACTATGGCTACACCTTC.

The CDR3 region is CASSSRSGSYYGYTF. In DNA form, the CDR3 reads TGTGCCAGCAGCAGCCGGTCCGGGAGCTACTATGGCTACACCTTC. The chain couples TRBV21-1 to TRBJ1-2. TRBV21-1 is a known pseudogene. This CDR3 has 15 residues.

V and J are TRBV19 and TRBJ2-1; D gene unclear. From germline, CDR1 is LNHDA and CDR2 SQIVND (reference sequence). The CDR3 is made up of 14 amino acids. Trimming took off 1 base at V and 3 bases at J, with 7 bases between the two ends. The CDR3 DNA reads TGTGCCAGTAGTATAGGGAGCATCTACAATGAGCAGTTCTTC. Its translation: CASSIGSIYNEQFF.

The chain carries TRBV5-6 and TRBJ2-3; the match to TRBD1 covers 7 bases. Germline V CDR1 and CDR2: SGHDT, YYEEEE. CDR3 length equals 19 residues. After removal of 6 bases from V and 0 bases from J, the junction contained 19 bases not matched to a gene. CDR3 sequence reads: CASTVKQGIFVFSTDTQYF. Written as DNA, the CDR3 is TGTGCCAGCACCGTAAAACAGGGGATTTTTGTGTTTAGCACAGATACGCAGTATTTT. The entire variable domain, with the rest obtained from reference TRBV5-6 and TRBJ2-3, is as follows: DAGVTQSPTHLIKTRGQQVTLRCSPKSGHDTVSWYQQALGQGPQFIFQYYEEEERQRGNFPDRFSGHQFPNYSSELNVNALLLGDSALYLCASTVKQGIFVFSTDTQYFGPGTRLTVL.

This sequence joins TRBV19 and TRBJ1-5, with D tentatively TRBD1 (6 bases). Germline V gene sequence: CDR1 LNHDA, CDR2 SQIVND (reference sequence). Trimming cost V 3 bases and J 7 bases, with 16 bases left between them. The CDR3 totals 15 residues. The CDR3, as DNA: TGTGCCAGTAGTATGAGTGGCGGGACACGACAGCCCCAGCATTTT. This translates into CASSMSGGTRQPQHF.

This clone has a single count. The rearrangement links TRBV13 to TRBJ2-7; 14 bases align to TRBD2. Germline trimming cut 1 base from V and 2 bases from J; bases unmatched to any gene: 13. CDR3 length: 20 residues. Germline values: CDR1 PRHDT, CDR2 FYEKMQ (reference sequence). For the CDR3, the DNA is TGTGCCAGCAGCTTAGATCCGGGACTAGCGGGAGAAAAGGGGACCTACGAGCAGTACTTC. It is translated as CASSLDPGLAGEKGTYEQYF.

V usage is TRBV4-1 and J usage is TRBJ2-1; 11 nucleotides agree with TRBD2. The CDR3 loop spans 16 amino acids. V lost 2 bases to trimming and J lost 4 bases; unmatched junction nucleotides: 4. CDR1 and CDR2 from the germline V gene are MGHRA and YSYEKL. Written as DNA, the CDR3 is TGCGCCAGCAGCCAACAAGGGACTAGCGGATACAATGAGCAGTTCTTC. Translating it yields CASSQQGTSGYNEQFF.

The CDR3 loop reads CASSPASGSAYNEQFF. As DNA, the CDR3 is TGTGCCAGCTCACCGGCTAGCGGGAGTGCTTACAATGAGCAGTTCTTC. The chain links TRBV18 to TRBJ2-1; 10 bases match TRBD2. CDR1 KGHSH and CDR2 LQKENI come from the germline V gene. After removal of 3 bases from V and 4 bases from J, the junction contained 6 bases not matched to a gene. The CDR3 has 16 residues.